This T cell receptor beta chain was captured by sequencing in a study of metastatic and nonmetastatic thyroid tumors. The overall study: Malignant thyroid and benign thyroid patients provided blood and tumor or nodule tissue whose repertoires were compared. Overall study results and limits: Patients with malignant thyroid tumors reportedly had significantly higher TCR beta diversity than those with benign nodules, in blood and tumor.

No treatment of any kind had been given to any patient before thyroid surgery. About this clone: As yet, its antigen is unknown.

The CDR3 runs to 12 residues. V was cut by 4 bases and J by 8 bases, with 11 bases left in between. Germline CDR1 is GTSNPN and CDR2 is SVGIG (reference sequence). As processed by the authors: Construction of a distant-metastasis classifier for papillary thyroid cancer relied on CDR3 differences across clinicopathological groups. TCRdb re-analyzed the PCR reads through MiXCR. These V and J calls originate from TCRdb's pipeline instead of the authors' own analysis. The table records approximately 60,000 clones, 25% to 35% of them present only once. V gene TRBV30 combines with J gene TRBJ1-4, with D uncertain. The sequencing input was blood. This receptor was identified in a female donor with papillary thyroid cancer or a benign thyroid nodule (not recorded which). Some clones in this sample may be carry-over from other donors' samples. The CDR3 here is CAWIGDSEKLFF. CDR3 nucleotides: TGTGCCTGGATCGGGGATTCGGAAAAACTGTTTTTT.